This T cell receptor (beta chain) was obtained from a study of shared clonotypes between healthy human individuals. Overall study findings and caveats: Generation probabilities of non-shared clonotypes were lower (relative to those shared by all four donors). Memory subsets generally showed smaller estimated richness than naive subsets did.

The study separated CD4+ cells into CD45RA+ naive and CD45RA-negative memory subsets. With respect to this clone: The target antigen is unknown.

The V gene's germline CDR1 is LNHNV and CDR2 YYDKDF (reference sequence). The CDR3 covers 15 residues. Trimming took off 5 bases at V and 2 bases at J, with 15 bases between the two ends. TCRdb keeps only in-frame clones here, not all; method: immunoSEQ multiplex PCR. The repertoire holds 2 million to 2.5 million clones, with approximately 95% as singletons. The TCR sequence derives from a young man in good health. This sequence joins TRBV15 and TRBJ2-5, with D possibly being TRBD1 (5 bases). Sequencing was carried out using naive CD4+ T cells sorted from blood. Sample subset: CD45RA+ positively selected. The CDR3 protein is CATSGRQKSQETQYF. The CDR3 DNA follows: TGTGCCACCAGCGGACGACAGAAAAGTCAAGAGACCCAGTACTTC. Drawing the rest from reference TRBV15 and TRBJ2-5, the complete variable domain is DAMVIQNPRYQVTQFGKPVTLSCSQTLNHNVMYWYQQKSSQAPKLLFHYYDKDFNNEADTPDNFQSRRPNTSFCFLDIRSPGLGDTAMYLCATSGRQKSQETQYFGPGTRLLVL.